The clone carrying this T cell receptor beta chain has ten or more counts. Its antigen is not identified. With 6 bases removed from V and 3 bases from J, the gap between germline ends came to 11 bases. This CDR3 is built from 13 residues. The time point here: sample taken at primary tumor resection. Whole RNA was taken from tumor, nontumor lung or frozen PBMC; it was then sequenced unsorted. Donation came from some 72 patients with untreated early-stage non-small cell lung cancer. These data originate in a study of spatial heterogeneity in lung cancer. Study results and caveats: Relative to follow-up, resection was when ubiquitous expanded tumor TCRs appeared more in blood.

The library protocol tagged each TCR cDNA with a unique molecular identifier. Using its own MiXCR run on the 5' RACE reads, TCRdb lists one record per CDR3 protein. This sample has 36,000 or so distinct CDR3 sequences; roughly 5.5% occur once, and the top ten carry about 30%. The chain has TRBV6-7 and TRBJ1-2, with D perhaps matching TRBD1 (5 bases). TRBV6-7 is known as an ORF, though its function is uncertain. This receptor was identified in a female donor with early-stage non-small cell lung cancer. Sequenced material: PBMCs, taken at surgery. The CDR3 spells CASSPGRHYGYTF. In DNA, the CDR3 is TGTGCCAGCAGCCCGGGACGGCACTATGGCTACACCTTC.